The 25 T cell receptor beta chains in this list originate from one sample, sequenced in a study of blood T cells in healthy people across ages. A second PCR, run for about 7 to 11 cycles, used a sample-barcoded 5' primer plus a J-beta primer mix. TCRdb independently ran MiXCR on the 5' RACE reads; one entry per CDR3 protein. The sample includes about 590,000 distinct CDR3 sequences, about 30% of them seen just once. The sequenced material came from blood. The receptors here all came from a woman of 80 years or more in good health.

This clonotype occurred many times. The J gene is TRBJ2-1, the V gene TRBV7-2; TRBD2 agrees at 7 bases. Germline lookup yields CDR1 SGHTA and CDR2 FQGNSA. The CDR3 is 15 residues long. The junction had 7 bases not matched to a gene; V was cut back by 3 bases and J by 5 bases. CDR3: CASSFVLAADNEQFF. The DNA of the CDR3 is TGTGCCAGCAGCTTTGTCCTAGCGGCCGACAATGAGCAGTTCTTC.

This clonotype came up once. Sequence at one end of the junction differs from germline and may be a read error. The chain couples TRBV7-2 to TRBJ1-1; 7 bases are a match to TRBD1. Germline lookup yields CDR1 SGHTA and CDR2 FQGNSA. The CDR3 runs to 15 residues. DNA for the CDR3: TGCGCCAGCAGGCAGACAGGGACCGCGAACACTGAAGCTTTCTTT. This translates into CASRQTGTANTEAFF.

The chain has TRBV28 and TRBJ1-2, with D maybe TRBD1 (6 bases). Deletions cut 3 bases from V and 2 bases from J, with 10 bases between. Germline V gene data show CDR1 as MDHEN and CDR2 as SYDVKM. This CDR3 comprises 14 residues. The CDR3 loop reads CASSFGRGNYGYTF. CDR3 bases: TGTGCCAGCAGTTTTGGCAGGGGCAACTATGGCTACACCTTC.

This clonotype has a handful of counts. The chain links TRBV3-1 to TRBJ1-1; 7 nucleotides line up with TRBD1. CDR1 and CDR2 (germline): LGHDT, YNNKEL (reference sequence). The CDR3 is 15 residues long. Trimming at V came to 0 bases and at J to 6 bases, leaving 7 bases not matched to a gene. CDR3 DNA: TGTGCCAGCAGCCAAGATGCGACAGGGCGGGCTGAAGCTTTCTTT. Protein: CASSQDATGRAEAFF.

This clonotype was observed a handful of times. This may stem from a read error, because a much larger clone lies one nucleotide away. CDR3 amino acids: CAISESAGETQFF. The CDR3 bases are TGTGCCATCAGTGAGTCTGCCGGAGAGACCCAGTTCTTC. V and J are TRBV10-3 and TRBJ2-1; D remains unclear. The ends were cut back, 0 bases at V and 13 bases at J, with 13 bases in the middle. CDR3 size: 13 residues. The germline gives CDR1 ENHRY, CDR2 SYGVKD.

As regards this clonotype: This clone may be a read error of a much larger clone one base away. The CDR3 region has the DNA TGTGCCAGCAGTTCCCCAGATCAATTAAGTTTAGATACGCGGTATTTT. It codes for CASSSPDQLSLDTRYF. The chain employs TRBV6-5 and TRBJ2-3, with D hard to call. Germline V gene lookup returns CDR1 MNHEY and CDR2 SVGAGI. This CDR3 is built from 16 residues.

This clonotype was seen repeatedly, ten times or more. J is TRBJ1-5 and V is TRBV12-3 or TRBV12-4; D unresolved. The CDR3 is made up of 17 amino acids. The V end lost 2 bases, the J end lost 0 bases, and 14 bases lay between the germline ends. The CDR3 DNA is TGTGCCAGCAGTTTAACCCCTCCGGTTGATAGCAATCAGCCCCAGCATTTT. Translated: CASSLTPPVDSNQPQHF.

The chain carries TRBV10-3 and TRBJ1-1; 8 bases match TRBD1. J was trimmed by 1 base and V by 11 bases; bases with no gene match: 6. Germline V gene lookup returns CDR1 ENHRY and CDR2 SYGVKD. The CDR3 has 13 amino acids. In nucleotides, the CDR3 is TGTGCCGTAGGACAGGGCCCGAACACTGAAGCTTTCTTT. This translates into CAVGQGPNTEAFF.

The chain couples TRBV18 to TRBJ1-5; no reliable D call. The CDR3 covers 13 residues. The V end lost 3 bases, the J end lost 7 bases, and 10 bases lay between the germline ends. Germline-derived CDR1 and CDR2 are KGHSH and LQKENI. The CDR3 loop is CASSPTSRQPQHF. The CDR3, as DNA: TGTGCCAGCTCACCGACCTCTAGGCAGCCCCAGCATTTT.

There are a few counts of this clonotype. The CDR3 DNA reads as TGCAGTGCTATGACAGGGGGAGTGACTGAAGCTTTCTTT. Its protein is CSAMTGGVTEAFF. The chain links TRBV20-1 to TRBJ1-1, with TRBD1 identical over 9 bases. This CDR3 region has 13 residues. Germline CDR1 and CDR2: DFQATT and SNEGSKA (reference sequence). After removal of 4 bases from V and 5 bases from J, the junction contained 5 bases not matched to a gene.

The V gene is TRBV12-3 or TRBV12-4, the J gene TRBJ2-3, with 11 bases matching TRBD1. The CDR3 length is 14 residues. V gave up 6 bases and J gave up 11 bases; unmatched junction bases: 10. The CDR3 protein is CASRGTGGADVQYF. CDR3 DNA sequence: TGTGCCAGCAGAGGGACAGGGGGTGCAGATGTGCAGTATTTT.

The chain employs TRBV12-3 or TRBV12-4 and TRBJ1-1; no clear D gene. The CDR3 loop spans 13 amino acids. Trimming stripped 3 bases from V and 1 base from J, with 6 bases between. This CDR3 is CASSLEENTEAFF. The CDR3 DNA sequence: TGTGCCAGCAGTTTGGAGGAGAACACTGAAGCTTTCTTT.

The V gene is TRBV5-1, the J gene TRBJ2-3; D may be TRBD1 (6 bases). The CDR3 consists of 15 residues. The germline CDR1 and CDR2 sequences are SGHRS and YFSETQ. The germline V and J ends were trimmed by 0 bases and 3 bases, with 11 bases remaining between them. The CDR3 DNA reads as TGCGCCAGCAGCTTGGAATGGGGGCCAACAGATACGCAGTATTTT. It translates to CASSLEWGPTDTQYF.

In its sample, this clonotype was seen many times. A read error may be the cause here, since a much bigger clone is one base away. CDR3 residues: CSASPVQEQYF. The CDR3 DNA follows: TGCAGTGCTAGCCCCGTGCAAGAGCAGTACTTC. The chain employs TRBV20-1 and TRBJ2-5; no definite D call. CDR3 size: 11 residues. The V gene's germline CDR1 is DFQATT and CDR2 SNEGSKA (reference sequence). Trimming cost V 3 bases and J 11 bases, with 13 bases left between them.

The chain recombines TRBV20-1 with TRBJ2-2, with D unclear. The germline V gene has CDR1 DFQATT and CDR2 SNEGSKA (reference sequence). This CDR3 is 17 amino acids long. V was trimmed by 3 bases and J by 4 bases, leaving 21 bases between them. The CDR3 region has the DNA TGCAGTGCTAGCTCCCAAAGAGGAGAAAGGAGCACCGGGGAGCTGTTTTTT. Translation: CSASSQRGERSTGELFF.

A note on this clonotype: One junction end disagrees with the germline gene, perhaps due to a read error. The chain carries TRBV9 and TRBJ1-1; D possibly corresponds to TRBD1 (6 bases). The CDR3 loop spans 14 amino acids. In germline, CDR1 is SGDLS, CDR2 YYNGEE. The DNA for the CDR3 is TGTGCCAGCAGCGTAACCCCAGGGGACACTGAAGCTTGCTTT. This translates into CASSVTPGDTEACF.

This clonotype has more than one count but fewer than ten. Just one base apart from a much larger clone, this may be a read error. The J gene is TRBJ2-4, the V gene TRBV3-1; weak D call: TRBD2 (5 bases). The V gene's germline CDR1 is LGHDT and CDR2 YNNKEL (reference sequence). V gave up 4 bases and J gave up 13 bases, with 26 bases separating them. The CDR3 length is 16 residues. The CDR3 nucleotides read TGTGCCAGCAGCCGATTAGCGAGAGGTAACTACAATGAGCAGTACTTC. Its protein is CASSRLARGNYNEQYF.

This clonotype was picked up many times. The CDR3 loop reads CASSQDTSGFTDTQYF. DNA for the CDR3: TGCGCCAGCAGCCAAGACACTAGCGGGTTCACAGATACGCAGTATTTT. The chain joins TRBV4-3 to TRBJ2-3; 9 bases match TRBD2. Per germline, CDR1 LGHNA and CDR2 YSLEER. V shed 0 bases, J shed 2 bases, and the junction held 3 bases outside the gene matches. This CDR3 spans 16 amino acids.

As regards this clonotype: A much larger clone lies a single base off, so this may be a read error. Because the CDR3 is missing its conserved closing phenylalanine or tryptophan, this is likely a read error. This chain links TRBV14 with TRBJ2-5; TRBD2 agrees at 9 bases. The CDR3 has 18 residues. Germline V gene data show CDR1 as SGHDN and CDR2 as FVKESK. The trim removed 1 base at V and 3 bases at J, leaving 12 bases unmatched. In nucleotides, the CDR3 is TGTGCCAGCAGCCAAGTAAAGGGGGCAGCGGGGGGAGAAGAGACCCAGTACTGC. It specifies CASSQVKGAAGGEETQYC.

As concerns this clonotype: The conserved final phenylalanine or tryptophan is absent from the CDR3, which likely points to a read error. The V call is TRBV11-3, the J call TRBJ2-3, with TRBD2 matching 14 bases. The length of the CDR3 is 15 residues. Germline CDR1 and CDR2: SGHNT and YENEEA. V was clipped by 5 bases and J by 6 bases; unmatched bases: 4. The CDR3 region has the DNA TGTGCCAGCAGCCCCCGGACTAGCGGGGGGGATACGCAGTATTGT. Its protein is CASSPRTSGGDTQYC.

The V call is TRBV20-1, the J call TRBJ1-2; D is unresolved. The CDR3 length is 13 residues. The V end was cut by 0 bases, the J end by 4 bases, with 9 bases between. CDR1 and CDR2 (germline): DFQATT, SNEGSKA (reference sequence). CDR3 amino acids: CSARDSTLYGYTF. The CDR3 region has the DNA TGCAGTGCTAGAGATTCGACCCTCTATGGCTACACCTTC.

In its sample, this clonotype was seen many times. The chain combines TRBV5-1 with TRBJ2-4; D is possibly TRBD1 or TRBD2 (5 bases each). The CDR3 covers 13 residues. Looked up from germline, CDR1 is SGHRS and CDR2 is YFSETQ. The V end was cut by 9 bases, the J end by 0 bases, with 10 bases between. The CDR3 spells CATRDLAKNIQYF. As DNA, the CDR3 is TGCGCCACCAGGGACCTAGCCAAAAACATTCAGTACTTC.

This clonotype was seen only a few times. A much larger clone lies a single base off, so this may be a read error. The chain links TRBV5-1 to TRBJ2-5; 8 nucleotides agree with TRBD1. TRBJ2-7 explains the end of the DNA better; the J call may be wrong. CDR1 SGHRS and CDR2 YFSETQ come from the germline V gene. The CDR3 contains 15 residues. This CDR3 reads CASSWPGQVTGEQYF. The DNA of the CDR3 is TGCGCCAGCAGCTGGCCGGGACAGGTAACAGGCGAGCAGTACTTC.

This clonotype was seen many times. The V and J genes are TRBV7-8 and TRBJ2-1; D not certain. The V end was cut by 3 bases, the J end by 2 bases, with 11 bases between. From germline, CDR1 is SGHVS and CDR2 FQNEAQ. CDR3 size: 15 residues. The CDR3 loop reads CASSFMLRPYNEQFF. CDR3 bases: TGTGCCAGCAGCTTTATGCTACGGCCCTACAATGAGCAGTTCTTC.

The CDR3, as DNA: TGTGCCAGCAGCCCATCCAACCTTAGGCCCCGGGACAGCCAGAGGGGCTACACCTTC. Its translation: CASSPSNLRPRDSQRGYTF. This sequence joins TRBV7-9 and TRBJ1-2, with 7 bases matching TRBD1. The CDR3 totals 19 residues. Germline CDR1 and CDR2: SEHNR and FQNEAQ (reference sequence). V lost 5 bases and J lost 8; bases outside the gene matches: 26.